The clone carrying this T cell receptor beta chain was picked up one time. Its matching antigen is unknown. V was trimmed by 7 bases and J by 4 bases, leaving 14 bases between them. This CDR3 is 13 amino acids long. CDR1 is MDHEN and CDR2 is SYDVKM in the germline V gene. The record originates from a study of shared clonotypes between healthy human individuals. Study-level findings and limits: In four donors, around 5.5% of naive CD4 clonotypes appeared in common.

The table came from immunoSEQ multiplex PCR; TCRdb's copy has only in-frame clones and leaves some out. Of 1,500,000 or so clones in the sample, just under 99% were seen once. The rearrangement links TRBV28 to TRBJ2-7; D unresolved. The sequence was obtained from a young man in good health. Material: naive CD4+ T cells sorted from blood. The subset here: CD45RA+ positively selected. CDR3 DNA sequence: TGTGCCAGCACCCCCCCCTCAGGATACGAGCAGTACTTC. As protein: CASTPPSGYEQYF. Filled out from reference TRBV28 and TRBJ2-7, the complete variable domain reads DVKVTQSSRYLVKRTGEKVFLECVQDMDHENMFWYRQDPGLGLRLIYFSYDVKMKEKGDIPEGYSVSREKKERFSLILESASTNQTSMYLCASTPPSGYEQYFGPGTRLTVT.